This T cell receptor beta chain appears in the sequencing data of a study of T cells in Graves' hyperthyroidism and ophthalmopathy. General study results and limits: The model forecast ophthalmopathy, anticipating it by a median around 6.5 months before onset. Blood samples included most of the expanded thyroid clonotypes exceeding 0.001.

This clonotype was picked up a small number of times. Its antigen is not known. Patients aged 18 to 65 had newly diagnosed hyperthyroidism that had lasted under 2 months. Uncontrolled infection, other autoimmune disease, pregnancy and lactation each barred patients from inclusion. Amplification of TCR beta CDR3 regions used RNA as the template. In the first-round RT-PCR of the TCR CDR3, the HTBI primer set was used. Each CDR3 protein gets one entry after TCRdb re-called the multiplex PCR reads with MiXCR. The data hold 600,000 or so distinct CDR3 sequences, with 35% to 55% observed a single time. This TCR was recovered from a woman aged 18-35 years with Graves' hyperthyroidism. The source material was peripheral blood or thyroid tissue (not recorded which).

CDR3 nucleotides: TGTGCCAGCAGAAATGCAGAGGCGGGCTACGAGCAGTACTTC. Translating it yields CASRNAEAGYEQYF. V is TRBV7-9 and J is TRBJ2-7; maybe TRBD2 (5 bases). Germline assignment: CDR1 SEHNR and CDR2 FQNEAQ (reference sequence). Trimming pared 6 bases from V and 3 bases from J, leaving 15 bases between. This CDR3 spans 14 amino acids.